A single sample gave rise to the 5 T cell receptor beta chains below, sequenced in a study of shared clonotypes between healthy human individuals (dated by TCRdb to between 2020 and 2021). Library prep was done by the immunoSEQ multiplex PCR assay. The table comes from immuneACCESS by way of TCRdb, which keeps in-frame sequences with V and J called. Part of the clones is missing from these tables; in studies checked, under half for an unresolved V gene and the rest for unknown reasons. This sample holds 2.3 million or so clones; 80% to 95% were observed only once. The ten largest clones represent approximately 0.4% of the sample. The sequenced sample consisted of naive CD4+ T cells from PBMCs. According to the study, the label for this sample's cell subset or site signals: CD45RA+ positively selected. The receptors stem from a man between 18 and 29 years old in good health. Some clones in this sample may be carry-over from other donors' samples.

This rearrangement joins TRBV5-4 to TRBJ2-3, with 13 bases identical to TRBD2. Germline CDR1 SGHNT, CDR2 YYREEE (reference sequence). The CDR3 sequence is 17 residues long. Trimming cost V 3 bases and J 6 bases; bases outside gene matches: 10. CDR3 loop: CASSSWTSGRDLDTQYF. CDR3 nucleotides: TGTGCCAGCAGCTCGTGGACTAGCGGGAGAGATTTGGATACGCAGTATTTT.

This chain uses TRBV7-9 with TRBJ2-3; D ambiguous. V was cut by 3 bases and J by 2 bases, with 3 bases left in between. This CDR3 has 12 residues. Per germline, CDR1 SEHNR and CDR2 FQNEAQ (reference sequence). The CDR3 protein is CASSFNTDTQYF. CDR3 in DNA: TGTGCCAGCAGCTTTAACACAGATACGCAGTATTTT.

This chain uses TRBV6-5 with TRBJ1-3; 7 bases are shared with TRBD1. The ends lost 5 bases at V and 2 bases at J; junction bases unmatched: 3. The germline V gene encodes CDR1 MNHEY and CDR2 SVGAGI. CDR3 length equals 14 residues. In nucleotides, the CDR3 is TGTGCCAGCAGTCGAACAGGGGCTGGAAACACCATATATTTT. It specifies CASSRTGAGNTIYF.

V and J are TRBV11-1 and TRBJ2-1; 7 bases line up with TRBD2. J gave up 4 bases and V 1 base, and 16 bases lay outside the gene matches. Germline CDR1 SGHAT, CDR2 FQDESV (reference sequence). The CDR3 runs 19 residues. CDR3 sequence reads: CASSLDTGHLRELYNEQFF. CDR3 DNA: TGTGCCAGCAGCTTAGATACTGGGCATTTGCGGGAGCTATACAATGAGCAGTTCTTC.

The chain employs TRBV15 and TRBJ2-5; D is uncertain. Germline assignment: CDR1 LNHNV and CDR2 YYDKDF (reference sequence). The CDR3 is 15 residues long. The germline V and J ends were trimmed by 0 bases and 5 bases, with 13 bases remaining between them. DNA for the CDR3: TGTGCCACCAGCAGAGACCGAGAAGGTTGGGAGACCCAGTACTTC. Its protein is CATSRDREGWETQYF.